This T cell receptor beta chain is from a study of immune characterization of retroperitoneal liposarcoma. One entry per CDR3 protein results from TCRdb running MiXCR on the PCR reads. The table lists about 10,000 distinct CDR3 sequences, about a quarter of them singletons. CDR1 MGHRA and CDR2 YSYEKL come from the germline V gene. This CDR3 is 16 amino acids long. This chain links TRBV4-1 with TRBJ2-5, with D possibly being TRBD2 (5 bases). TRBJ2-1 matches the DNA end more closely, so the J call is doubtful. This receptor was taken from a female donor with retroperitoneal liposarcoma. The sequenced sample consisted of tumor tissue. This CDR3 is CASSQEGLVSRYEQFF. The CDR3 DNA follows: TGCGCCAGCAGCCAAGAAGGACTCGTCTCCCGCTACGAGCAGTTCTTC.